Given below is one TCR beta chain in context. What it binds is unknown. This record comes from a study of OX40 agonist ivuxolimab in advanced cancers. Study summary: The patients got ivuxolimab, which is an agonistic anti-OX40 (CD134) antibody. Of the patients, three showed partial responses, one with hepatocellular carcinoma and two with cutaneous melanoma. Findings and caveats of the study: Relative to CD4+ cells, CD8+ T cells on average had more expanded clones. The expanded peripheral T cells' antigen specificity was not determined.

The CDR3 is 12 amino acids. CDR1 is LNHDA and CDR2 is SQIVND in the germline V gene (reference sequence). V lost 5 bases and J lost 10, with 14 bases in between. Method: immunoSEQ multiplex PCR; TCRdb's copy keeps in-frame clones and lacks some. The table lists 100,000 to 150,000 clones, over 85% of them singletons. The V call is TRBV19, the J call TRBJ1-2; D gene uncertain. The TCR sequence derives from an adult with an advanced solid tumor such as melanoma, head and neck, liver or kidney cancer. Material: CD4+ or CD8+ T cells sorted from blood, obtained in a trial of the OX40 agonist ivuxolimab. The CDR3 here is CASSPPSAHYTF. The CDR3 DNA reads as TGTGCCAGTAGTCCCCCCTCGGCGCACTACACCTTC.